This passage covers 24 T cell receptor beta chains from one sample sequenced in a study of blood T cell repertoires in COVID-19. Generated by immunoSEQ multiplex PCR, the TCRdb table keeps only in-frame clones and is missing some. In the table there are 55,000 to 80,000 clones, roughly four fifths of which are singletons. The sequenced material came from peripheral blood. These receptors came from a man aged 55 to 70 with acute or convalescent COVID-19.

The genes are TRBV19 and TRBJ1-5; the D gene is possibly TRBD1 (5 bases). Germline assignment: CDR1 LNHDA and CDR2 SQIVND (reference sequence). The CDR3 has 16 amino acids. Trimming shortened V by 3 bases and J by 5 bases, and 17 bases separated the two germline ends. CDR3 coding DNA: TGTGCCAGTAGTATTCAATTGCAGGGTGGGGATCAGCCCCAGCATTTT. Protein product: CASSIQLQGGDQPQHF.

The CDR3 protein is CSVEVRGSSYEQYF. CDR3 in DNA: TGCAGCGTTGAGGTCCGGGGGTCCTCCTACGAGCAGTACTTC. The rearrangement uses TRBV29-1 and TRBJ2-7, with D possibly TRBD2 on 6 matching bases. The CDR3 covers 14 residues. Germline lookup yields CDR1 SQVTM and CDR2 ANQGSEA. Trimming stripped 3 bases from V and 0 bases from J, with 12 bases between.

The chain recombines TRBV6-5 with TRBJ2-3; a possible D gene is TRBD1 (6 bases). CDR3 length: 15 residues. V lost 6 bases and J 2 bases, leaving 15 bases between the germline ends. CDR1 MNHEY and CDR2 SVGAGI come from the germline V gene. The CDR3 nucleotides read TGTGCCAGCAGCCTAGGGGGTTCCCCCACAGATACGCAGTATTTT. This translates into CASSLGGSPTDTQYF.

The V and J genes are TRBV29-1 and TRBJ2-7; 8 bases align to TRBD1. V trimming: 7 bases; J trimming: 2 bases; junction bases outside the gene matches: 4. The V gene's germline CDR1 is SQVTM and CDR2 ANQGSEA. The CDR3 loop spans 12 amino acids. The CDR3 here is CSAKQGAYEQYF. Here the CDR3 DNA reads TGCAGCGCAAAACAGGGGGCCTACGAGCAGTACTTC.

The genes are TRBV4-2 and TRBJ1-4; TRBD1 agrees at 8 bases. The J segment lost 4 bases and the V segment lost 0 bases, leaving 1 base of the junction unmatched. Germline values: CDR1 LGHNA, CDR2 YNFKEQ. The CDR3 is made up of 15 amino acids. In DNA, the CDR3 is TGTGCCAGCAGCCAAGAACAGGGGGGTAATGAAAAACTGTTTTTT. Translating it yields CASSQEQGGNEKLFF.

The chain joins TRBV6-5 to TRBJ1-5; D not certain. CDR3 length: 13 amino acids. The ends were cut back, 0 bases at V and 6 bases at J, with 6 bases in the middle. Germline CDR1 and CDR2: MNHEY and SVGAGI. CDR3 residues: CASSYSAVQPQHF. The DNA for the CDR3 is TGTGCCAGCAGTTACTCAGCCGTTCAGCCCCAGCATTTT.

The rearrangement joins TRBV6-6 to TRBJ2-7, with 7 bases fitting TRBD1. Per the germline V gene, CDR1 is MNHNY and CDR2 is SVGAGI (reference sequence). J gave up 10 bases and V 6 bases, and 9 bases lay outside the gene matches. The CDR3 is 12 residues long. CDR3 residues: CASRRGQNPQYF. CDR3 DNA: TGTGCCAGCAGGAGGGGGCAAAACCCTCAGTACTTC.

The chain employs TRBV9 and TRBJ2-1, with D maybe TRBD2 (5 bases). V was trimmed by 4 bases and J by 6 bases, leaving 11 bases between them. The CDR3 has 13 amino acids. In germline, CDR1 is SGDLS, CDR2 YYNGEE. Here the CDR3 reads CASSLGLSNEQFF. For the CDR3, the DNA is TGTGCCAGCAGCCTCGGACTGTCCAATGAGCAGTTCTTC.

V gene TRBV10-3 combines with J gene TRBJ2-7; 8 positions match TRBD2. Germline assignment: CDR1 ENHRY and CDR2 SYGVKD. V lost 2 bases, J lost 1 base, and 4 bases stayed unmatched. CDR3 length: 15 residues. The DNA of the CDR3 is TGTGCCATCAGTGAGACTAGCGGAGGATCCTACGAGCAGTACTTC. It translates to CAISETSGGSYEQYF.

This clone was observed a single time. CDR3 in amino acids: CASSERVETQYF. CDR3 in DNA: TGTGCCAGCAGTGAAAGAGTGGAGACCCAGTACTTC. The chain has TRBV6-1 and TRBJ2-5, with D unresolved. The CDR3 is 12 amino acids. V was pared by 2 bases and J by 5 bases, with 6 bases between. The germline V gene has CDR1 MNHNS and CDR2 SASEGT.

The chain recombines TRBV4-3 with TRBJ1-2; D might be TRBD1 (5 bases). Germline CDR1 reads LGHNA; CDR2 reads YSLEER. This CDR3 is 16 amino acids long. Deletions cut 0 bases from V and 5 bases from J, with 16 bases between. This CDR3 is CASSQDPGGGWYGYTF. The CDR3 nucleotides read TGCGCCAGCAGCCAAGACCCCGGCGGGGGGTGGTATGGCTACACCTTC.

The chain uses TRBV30 and TRBJ1-3; D is unresolved. This CDR3 is built from 11 residues. V dropped 5 bases and J dropped 4 bases, with 6 bases sitting between them. Per the germline V gene, CDR1 is GTSNPN and CDR2 is SVGIG (reference sequence). The CDR3 loop is CAWASGNTIYF. CDR3 nucleotides: TGTGCCTGGGCATCAGGAAACACCATATATTTT.

V and J are TRBV2 and TRBJ2-6; 8 nucleotides align to TRBD1. There are 17 residues in the CDR3. Losses at the gene ends were 6 bases for V and 4 bases for J; bases not matched to a gene: 11. In germline, CDR1 is SNHLY, CDR2 FYNNEI. The CDR3 reads CASRLGQGAPGANVLTF. CDR3 nucleotide sequence: TGTGCCAGCAGATTAGGGCAGGGGGCACCGGGGGCCAACGTCCTGACTTTC.

The chain uses TRBV5-1 and TRBJ2-3; 15 nucleotides line up with TRBD2. This CDR3 contains 20 residues. The J segment lost 1 base and the V segment lost 1 base, leaving 10 bases of the junction unmatched. Per the germline V gene, CDR1 is SGHRS and CDR2 is YFSETQ. The DNA of the CDR3 is TGCGCCAGCAGCTTGACCGGATGGACTAGCGGGAGGGCCGGCACAGATACGCAGTATTTT. Residues: CASSLTGWTSGRAGTDTQYF.

The rearrangement links TRBV2 to TRBJ2-2; D not certain. Germline CDR1 is SNHLY and CDR2 is FYNNEI. V was pared by 0 bases and J by 8 bases, with 13 bases between. This CDR3 has 15 residues. CDR3 amino acids: CASSEALVLSGELFF. CDR3 nucleotides: TGTGCCAGCAGTGAAGCGCTAGTCCTATCGGGGGAGCTGTTTTTT.

V and J are TRBV6-4 and TRBJ2-3; D is possibly TRBD2 (5 bases). V was shortened by 2 bases and J by 2 bases, with 14 bases between the two germline ends. Germline CDR1 is MRHNA and CDR2 is SNTAGT. This CDR3 region has 16 residues. The CDR3: CASSDETGKPTDTQYF. The CDR3 nucleotides read TGTGCCAGCAGTGACGAAACGGGAAAGCCCACAGATACGCAGTATTTT.

This clone was detected only a few times. The chain combines TRBV5-1 with TRBJ2-7; 8 bases match TRBD1. Germline CDR1 and CDR2: SGHRS and YFSETQ. This CDR3 spans 14 amino acids. J lost 6 bases, V lost 5 bases, and 10 bases had no gene match. The CDR3 coding sequence is TGCGCCAGCAGTCACCAGGGGGCCTCTCTCGAGCAGTACTTC. Translating it yields CASSHQGASLEQYF. The variable domain in full, completed from reference TRBV5-1 and TRBJ2-7, reads KAGVTQTPRYLIKTRGQQVTLSCSPISGHRSVSWYQQTPGQGLQFLFEYFSETQRNKGNFPGRFSGRQFSNSRSEMNVSTLELGDSALYLCASSHQGASLEQYFGPGTRLTVT.

This sequence joins TRBV9 and TRBJ2-7, with D perhaps TRBD1 (5 bases). The CDR3 consists of 14 residues. Trimming stripped 0 bases from V and 2 bases from J, with 9 bases between. CDR1 is SGDLS and CDR2 is YYNGEE in the germline V gene. In nucleotides, the CDR3 is TGTGCCAGCAGCGTAGTCGACAGTCCCTACGAGCAGTACTTC. Amino acid sequence: CASSVVDSPYEQYF. Complete variable domain (other parts from reference TRBV9 and TRBJ2-7): DSGVTQTPKHLITATGQRVTLRCSPRSGDLSVYWYQQSLDQGLQFLIQYYNGEERAKGNILERFSAQQFPDLHSELNLSSLELGDSALYFCASSVVDSPYEQYFGPGTRLTVT.

V usage is TRBV5-5 and J usage is TRBJ1-5; 7 bases align to TRBD1. The CDR3 runs to 13 residues. The ends lost 4 bases at V and 5 bases at J; junction bases unmatched: 3. Germline-derived CDR1 and CDR2 are SGHKS and YYEKEE (reference sequence). CDR3 in DNA: TGTGCCAGCAGCCAAACAGGGGATCAGCCCCAGCATTTT. Amino acid sequence: CASSQTGDQPQHF.

Only one count was recorded for this clone. The V call is TRBV19, the J call TRBJ2-3, with 7 bases aligning to TRBD2. J was trimmed by 4 bases and V by 3 bases; bases with no gene match: 10. This CDR3 region has 16 residues. CDR1 and CDR2 from the germline V gene are LNHDA and SQIVND (reference sequence). CDR3 nucleotide sequence: TGTGCCAGTAGTATTTCTGGCGGGGGAGGGGCAGATACGCAGTATTTT. Translating it yields CASSISGGGGADTQYF.

This clone came up a few times. V and J are TRBV7-2 and TRBJ1-6, with D unresolved. The V gene's germline CDR1 is SGHTA and CDR2 FQGNSA. The CDR3 is 12 amino acids. V gave up 2 bases and J gave up 9 bases, with 5 bases separating them. CDR3 coding DNA: TGTGCCAGCAGCTTATCGGTTTCACCCCTCCACTTT. Its protein is CASSLSVSPLHF.

This clone was seen a few times. The J gene is TRBJ1-5, the V gene TRBV30; D unresolved. With 0 bases removed from V and 9 bases from J, the gap between germline ends came to 9 bases. The CDR3 is 12 amino acids. Per the germline V gene, CDR1 is GTSNPN and CDR2 is SVGIG (reference sequence). The CDR3 protein is CAWSVPDGPQHF. In DNA, the CDR3 is TGTGCCTGGAGTGTCCCAGATGGGCCCCAGCATTTT.

This chain links TRBV20-1 with TRBJ2-7; possible D gene TRBD1, 6 bases. Trimming shortened V by 6 bases and J by 5 bases, and 11 bases separated the two germline ends. CDR3 length: 11 residues. The V gene's germline CDR1 is DFQATT and CDR2 SNEGSKA (reference sequence). The CDR3 loop is CSAARGHEQYF. The CDR3 DNA reads TGCAGTGCAGCCAGGGGCCACGAGCAGTACTTC.

This clone was detected ten times or more. As DNA, the CDR3 is TGTGCCAGCAGCTTTCGCAGTGGCAATCAGCCCCAGCATTTT. Translated: CASSFRSGNQPQHF. This chain joins TRBV7-3 and TRBJ1-5; D is ambiguous. With 3 bases removed from V and 2 bases from J, the gap between germline ends came to 8 bases. This CDR3 contains 14 residues. Germline CDR1 and CDR2: SGHTA and FQGTGA.